This entry lists 29 T cell receptor beta chains sequenced from one sample in a study of blood T cell repertoires in COVID-19. The protocol was immunoSEQ multiplex PCR, while the TCRdb copy is restricted to in-frame clones and leaves out a portion. The sample comprises approximately 200,000 clones, 80% to 90% of which are singletons, and roughly 2.4% rests with the top ten. Specimen: peripheral blood. The receptors stem from a woman aged 45-65 years with acute or convalescent COVID-19.

This clone occurred a few times. The V and J genes are TRBV4-2 and TRBJ2-7, with TRBD2 matching 11 bases. Germline values: CDR1 LGHNA, CDR2 YNFKEQ. This CDR3 region has 15 residues. V gave up 3 bases and J gave up 2 bases; unmatched junction bases: 3. The CDR3 sequence is CASSQGLAVAYEQYF. The DNA of the CDR3 is TGTGCCAGCAGCCAGGGACTAGCGGTGGCCTACGAGCAGTACTTC.

This clone was observed a handful of times. The gene calls are TRBV30 and TRBJ1-1; no reliable D call. The V and J ends lost 5 bases and 1 base respectively, with 5 bases between them. The germline CDR1 and CDR2 sequences are GTSNPN and SVGIG (reference sequence). This CDR3 is 11 amino acids long. CDR3 nucleotide sequence: TGTGCCTGGTACGGGAACACTGAAGCTTTCTTT. Protein sequence: CAWYGNTEAFF.

The rearrangement joins TRBV18 to TRBJ2-1; D uncertain. Germline V gene lookup returns CDR1 KGHSH and CDR2 LQKENI. V lost 3 bases to trimming and J lost 4 bases, with 13 bases between them. There are 15 residues in the CDR3. The chain's CDR3 is CASSPLGMPYNEQFF. As DNA, the CDR3 is TGTGCCAGCTCACCGCTGGGCATGCCTTACAATGAGCAGTTCTTC.

The V call is TRBV7-9, the J call TRBJ2-3; D is undetermined. Germline CDR1 is SEHNR and CDR2 is FQNEAQ (reference sequence). The ends were cut back, 5 bases at V and 0 bases at J, with 12 bases in the middle. This CDR3 contains 15 residues. Here the CDR3 reads CASSPLGESTDTQYF. CDR3 coding DNA: TGTGCCAGCAGCCCTCTGGGCGAAAGCACAGATACGCAGTATTTT.

This clone was observed once. This chain uses TRBV12-2 with TRBJ1-2; the table's D call, TRBD1, was not checked against the DNA. TRBV12-2 is termed a pseudogene. The CDR3 extends over 17 amino acids. As DNA, the CDR3 is TGTGCAAGTCGCTCTGGGACAGGGGGCGGCAGAGTCTATGGCTACACCTTC. Protein product: CASRSGTGGGRVYGYTF.

The J gene is TRBJ2-1, the V gene TRBV24-1; 7 bases are shared with TRBD1. The trim removed 9 bases at V and 4 bases at J, leaving 8 bases unmatched. The V gene's germline CDR1 is KGHDR and CDR2 SFDVKD. This CDR3 is 14 amino acids long. The CDR3 coding sequence is TGTGCCACCTCGACAGGGAGCTTTTACAATGAGCAGTTCTTC. Amino acid sequence: CATSTGSFYNEQFF.

The chain is built from TRBV4-2 and TRBJ2-1, with TRBD2 matching over 14 bases. Per germline, CDR1 LGHNA and CDR2 YNFKEQ. J gave up 9 bases and V 0 bases, and 10 bases lay outside the gene matches. The length of the CDR3 is 18 residues. The CDR3 protein is CASSQDTRLAGGPVEQFF. For the CDR3, the DNA is TGTGCCAGCAGCCAAGATACCCGACTAGCGGGGGGGCCTGTTGAGCAGTTCTTC.

The chain combines TRBV19 with TRBJ2-1; D perhaps matches TRBD2 (7 bases). Germline assignment: CDR1 LNHDA and CDR2 SQIVND (reference sequence). CDR3 length: 16 residues. V was clipped by 7 bases and J by 4 bases, with 20 bases between them. CDR3 in DNA: TGTGCCAGTACCCTCCTTGCGAGGGGGGGATACAATGAGCAGTTCTTC. Translating gives CASTLLARGGYNEQFF.

This chain joins TRBV12-3 or TRBV12-4 and TRBJ2-3, with TRBD1 as a possible D gene (6 bases). V was trimmed by 3 bases and J by 4 bases, leaving 8 bases between them. This CDR3 region has 13 residues. The CDR3 region is CASSFGGSDTQYF. In DNA form, the CDR3 reads TGTGCCAGCAGTTTTGGGGGCTCAGATACGCAGTATTTT.

The gene calls are TRBV7-2 and TRBJ2-3; 9 bases are a match to TRBD2. This CDR3 contains 15 residues. Per the germline V gene, CDR1 is SGHTA and CDR2 is FQGNSA. After removal of 3 bases from V and 4 bases from J, the junction contained 5 bases not matched to a gene. Written as DNA, the CDR3 is TGTGCCAGCAGCTTCGGCGGGGGGGCTTCAGATACGCAGTATTTT. It encodes CASSFGGGASDTQYF.

The chain couples TRBV28 to TRBJ2-1, with D hard to call. Germline V gene sequence: CDR1 MDHEN, CDR2 SYDVKM. The CDR3 sequence is 16 residues long. V lost 3 bases to trimming and J lost 7 bases, with 19 bases between them. The CDR3 reads CASSLWSDRNGNEQFF. CDR3 nucleotide sequence: TGTGCCAGCAGTTTGTGGTCAGATAGGAACGGGAATGAGCAGTTCTTC.

The chain couples TRBV30 to TRBJ1-1; 11 positions agree with TRBD1. The CDR3 covers 13 residues. Germline lookup yields CDR1 GTSNPN and CDR2 SVGIG (reference sequence). V lost 4 bases, J lost 7 bases, and 5 bases stayed unmatched. CDR3 loop: CAWKDRGLVEAFF. The DNA for the CDR3 is TGTGCCTGGAAGGACAGGGGGCTTGTTGAAGCTTTCTTT.

The gene calls are TRBV7-9 and TRBJ2-5, with a weak D call TRBD1 (5 bases). Germline assignment: CDR1 SEHNR and CDR2 FQNEAQ (reference sequence). Trimming pared 4 bases from V and 6 bases from J, leaving 18 bases between. The CDR3 has 15 amino acids. This CDR3 is CASSSWVQGPQTQYF. The CDR3, as DNA: TGTGCCAGCAGCTCATGGGTCCAGGGCCCCCAGACCCAGTACTTC.

This clone was found a few times. V is TRBV12-5 and J is TRBJ1-2, with 9 bases fitting TRBD1. This CDR3 has 19 amino acids. V shed 1 base and J 3 bases; nucleotides not matched to a gene: 15. The germline V gene encodes CDR1 LGHNT and CDR2 FRNRAP. The CDR3 loop is CASGLGDPAGTGSDYGYTF. CDR3 nucleotide sequence: TGTGCTAGTGGTTTGGGGGACCCCGCGGGGACAGGGTCGGACTATGGCTACACCTTC.

This chain connects TRBV11-3 to TRBJ1-1; TRBD1 matches 7 bases. CDR1 is SGHNT and CDR2 is YENEEA in the germline V gene. V dropped 4 bases and J dropped 5; count of bases not matched to a gene: 10. This CDR3 is 15 amino acids long. The CDR3 is CASSWNRGRRTEAFF. The CDR3 nucleotides are TGTGCCAGCAGCTGGAACAGGGGAAGGCGAACTGAAGCTTTCTTT. The entire variable domain, with the rest obtained from reference TRBV11-3 and TRBJ1-1, is as follows: EAGVVQSPRYKIIEKKQPVAFWCNPISGHNTLYWYLQNLGQGPELLIRYENEEAVDDSQLPKDRFSAERLKGVDSTLKIQPAELGDSAVYLCASSWNRGRRTEAFFGQGTRLTVV.

This rearrangement joins TRBV4-3 to TRBJ2-3; TRBD2 might be the D (6 bases). The germline V gene has CDR1 LGHNA and CDR2 YSLEER. Trimming stripped 0 bases from V and 4 bases from J, with 14 bases between. This CDR3 has 16 amino acids. This chain's CDR3 is CASSQEVAGGADTQYF. The CDR3 DNA follows: TGCGCCAGCAGCCAAGAGGTCGCCGGGGGTGCAGATACGCAGTATTTT.

This clone was seen more than once but under ten times. This rearrangement joins TRBV12-5 to TRBJ2-1, with D possibly being TRBD1 (5 bases). This CDR3 is built from 13 residues. Trimming took off 5 bases at V and 2 bases at J, with 7 bases between the two ends. The germline V gene has CDR1 LGHNT and CDR2 FRNRAP. The CDR3 region is CASGETAYNEQFF. The CDR3 DNA is TGTGCTAGTGGTGAGACAGCCTACAATGAGCAGTTCTTC.

The chain recombines TRBV7-9 with TRBJ2-2; D call uncertain. The CDR3 runs 13 residues. Deletions cut 5 bases from V and 3 bases from J, with 7 bases between. Per germline, CDR1 SEHNR and CDR2 FQNEAQ (reference sequence). The CDR3 here is CASSPHYTGELFF. DNA of the CDR3: TGTGCCAGCAGCCCACATTACACCGGGGAGCTGTTTTTT.

The V and J genes are TRBV7-2 and TRBJ1-2; D not resolved. The CDR3 is 14 residues long. The germline V gene has CDR1 SGHTA and CDR2 FQGNSA. V was trimmed by 1 base and J by 3 bases, leaving 9 bases between them. CDR3 amino acids: CASSLGYGDYGYTF. The CDR3 DNA reads TGTGCCAGCAGCTTAGGATACGGAGACTATGGCTACACCTTC.

The chain is built from TRBV27 and TRBJ2-7, with 8 nucleotides matching TRBD2. Trimming took 2 bases from V and 3 from J; bases not matched to a gene: 6. The CDR3 has 15 amino acids. CDR1 is MNHEY, CDR2 SMNVEV, per germline (reference sequence). The DNA of the CDR3 is TGTGCCAGCAGTTTACGGCTAGCGGGTGACTACGAGCAGTACTTC. It specifies CASSLRLAGDYEQYF.

V gene TRBV25-1 combines with J gene TRBJ1-2; unclear D gene. V gave up 2 bases and J gave up 2 bases, with 9 bases separating them. Germline CDR1 and CDR2: MGHDK and SYGVNS. The CDR3 runs to 14 residues. This chain's CDR3 is CASSEETANYGYTF. The CDR3 DNA reads as TGTGCCAGCAGTGAAGAAACAGCCAACTATGGCTACACCTTC.

This rearrangement joins TRBV21-1 to TRBJ2-2; no DNA check was done on the table's D call, TRBD1. TRBV21-1 is listed as a pseudogene. The CDR3 is 12 amino acids. The CDR3 loop is CASSGTTGELFF. CDR3 nucleotide sequence: TGTGCCAGCAGCGGCACCACCGGGGAGCTGTTTTTT.

The chain couples TRBV12-5 to TRBJ2-7, with 10 nucleotides matching TRBD1. From germline, CDR1 is LGHNT and CDR2 FRNRAP. The CDR3 sequence is 14 residues long. J gave up 5 bases and V 1 base, and 2 bases lay outside the gene matches. As DNA, the CDR3 is TGTGCTAGTGGTTTGGGACAGGGGGCAGACGAGCAGTACTTC. It codes for CASGLGQGADEQYF.

The chain uses TRBV29-1 and TRBJ1-2; 9 bases fit TRBD1. CDR3 length equals 13 residues. CDR1 and CDR2 (germline): SQVTM, ANQGSEA. V lost 8 bases to trimming and J lost 1 base; unmatched junction nucleotides: 5. The CDR3 loop reads CSFPDRGNYGYTF. The CDR3 nucleotides are TGCAGCTTTCCGGACAGGGGTAACTATGGCTACACCTTC.

This clone has only one observation. The chain carries TRBV30 and TRBJ1-4; D is ambiguous. This CDR3 is built from 13 residues. Trimming removed 0 bases from V and 4 bases from J, with 6 bases in between. The germline gives CDR1 GTSNPN, CDR2 SVGIG (reference sequence). The chain's CDR3 is CAWSVRGNEKLFF. The CDR3 DNA reads as TGTGCCTGGAGTGTACGGGGTAATGAAAAACTGTTTTTT.

The chain joins TRBV5-1 to TRBJ2-5, with 11 bases lining up with TRBD2. V shed 2 bases, J shed 4 bases, and the junction held 4 bases outside the gene matches. The CDR3 consists of 15 residues. The germline CDR1 and CDR2 sequences are SGHRS and YFSETQ. The CDR3 DNA reads as TGCGCCAGCAGCTTTTCCGGGACTAGCGGAGAGACCCAGTACTTC. Its translation is CASSFSGTSGETQYF.

This sequence joins TRBV7-9 and TRBJ2-7; the D is unclear. V was shortened by 2 bases and J by 6 bases, with 14 bases between the two germline ends. Germline V gives CDR1 SEHNR, CDR2 FQNEAQ (reference sequence). This CDR3 has 14 residues. The CDR3 DNA sequence: TGTGCCAGCAGCTTAAATTCTATAGTAGCCGAGCAGTACTTC. It specifies CASSLNSIVAEQYF.

The gene calls are TRBV25-1 and TRBJ1-4; TRBD1 might be the D (6 bases). CDR3 size: 18 residues. The V and J ends lost 4 bases and 3 bases respectively, with 21 bases between them. Germline lookup yields CDR1 MGHDK and CDR2 SYGVNS. CDR3 residues: CASSAILGGGTANEKLFF. CDR3 DNA sequence: TGTGCCAGCAGTGCTATCCTGGGGGGGGGCACCGCTAATGAAAAACTGTTTTTT.

This clone was counted once. This rearrangement joins TRBV10-2 to TRBJ1-2; 9 positions match TRBD1. CDR3 size: 14 residues. The germline gives CDR1 WSHSY, CDR2 SAAADI. V lost 1 base, J lost 3 bases, and 0 bases stayed unmatched. CDR3 amino acids: CASSEWDRDYGYTF. In DNA form, the CDR3 reads TGCGCCAGCAGTGAGTGGGACAGGGACTATGGCTACACCTTC.